Below, 15 T cell receptor beta chains from the same sample are listed, as sequenced in a study of T cell responses to AZD1222 COVID-19 vaccine. Using immunoSEQ multiplex PCR, the repertoire was profiled, and TCRdb retains in-frame clones only, with some absent. The sample contains roughly 120,000 clones, approximately 94% of which appear only once. The specimen was peripheral blood, collected 28 days after the second AZD1222 dose. The receptors come from an adult who received the AZD1222 COVID-19 vaccine.

The rearrangement joins TRBV23-1 to TRBJ2-4; D is tentatively TRBD1 or TRBD2 (5 bases each). TRBV23-1 is recorded as an ORF, its role being uncertain. This CDR3 is built from 15 residues. V was pared by 3 bases and J by 8 bases, with 17 bases between. CDR3 protein: CASSHPGTECDIQYF. CDR3 DNA: TGCGCCAGCAGTCATCCCGGGACGGAGTGCGACATTCAGTACTTC.

The V call is TRBV2, the J call TRBJ1-2; D is unresolved. Deletions cut 4 bases from V and 4 bases from J, with 7 bases between. Germline V gene lookup returns CDR1 SNHLY and CDR2 FYNNEI. CDR3 length equals 12 residues. CDR3 bases: TGTGCCAGCAGTGCTGAGGGCTATGGCTACACCTTC. Translated, it gives CASSAEGYGYTF.

V usage is TRBV27 and J usage is TRBJ1-5, with TRBD1 as a possible D gene (5 bases). The CDR3 contains 13 residues. The germline CDR1 and CDR2 sequences are MNHEY and SMNVEV (reference sequence). Trimming left V 6 bases short and J 7 bases short, with 13 bases between. In nucleotides, the CDR3 is TGTGCCAGCAGCAGAACCAGGGACCAGCCCCAGCATTTT. This translates into CASSRTRDQPQHF.

This chain links TRBV9 with TRBJ2-3; a possible D gene is TRBD1 (5 bases). The CDR3 is 13 residues long. Trimming removed 0 bases from V and 6 bases from J, with 8 bases in between. Germline V gives CDR1 SGDLS, CDR2 YYNGEE. The CDR3 protein is CASSVEGRDTQYF. Here the CDR3 DNA reads TGTGCCAGCAGCGTAGAGGGGCGGGATACGCAGTATTTT.

V usage is TRBV6-5 and J usage is TRBJ2-2; D is possibly TRBD1 (6 bases). V was pared by 6 bases and J by 6 bases, with 17 bases between. Looked up from germline, CDR1 is MNHEY and CDR2 is SVGAGI. The CDR3 has 15 amino acids. DNA of the CDR3: TGTGCCAGCAGGGCGGGCAGGGGAAGTGCCGGGGAGCTGTTTTTT. Encoded protein: CASRAGRGSAGELFF.

The chain recombines TRBV5-1 with TRBJ1-2; D may be TRBD1 (5 bases). The CDR3 runs to 12 residues. Germline assignment: CDR1 SGHRS and CDR2 YFSETQ. V was cut by 5 bases and J by 4 bases, with 9 bases left in between. CDR3 residues: CASRTDSYGYTF. The CDR3 bases are TGCGCCAGCAGGACCGACAGCTATGGCTACACCTTC.

This chain connects TRBV14 to TRBJ2-5; D is perhaps TRBD2 (5 bases). The CDR3 covers 15 residues. Trimming took off 0 bases at V and 2 bases at J, with 10 bases between the two ends. CDR1 and CDR2 from the germline V gene are SGHDN and FVKESK. The CDR3 here is CASSQDRGFQETQYF. The CDR3 DNA reads TGTGCCAGCAGCCAAGATCGAGGGTTTCAAGAGACCCAGTACTTC. The full variable domain, completed using reference TRBV14 and TRBJ2-5, is EAGVTQFPSHSVIEKGQTVTLRCDPISGHDNLYWYRRVMGKEIKFLLHFVKESKQDESGMPNNRFLAERTGGTYSTLKVQPAELEDSGVYFCASSQDRGFQETQYFGPGTRLLVL.

The chain uses TRBV7-9 and TRBJ2-1, with D possibly matching TRBD1 (5 bases). Trimming removed 5 bases at V and 2 bases at J, with 13 bases between. The length of the CDR3 is 15 residues. Germline values: CDR1 SEHNR, CDR2 FQNEAQ (reference sequence). The DNA for the CDR3 is TGTGCCAGCAGCGATCAGGGAATGACCTACAATGAGCAGTTCTTC. Its protein product is CASSDQGMTYNEQFF.

The rearrangement uses TRBV5-1 and TRBJ2-5; 10 bases match TRBD1. This CDR3 spans 16 amino acids. J gave up 4 bases and V 4 bases, and 10 bases lay outside the gene matches. Germline CDR1 is SGHRS and CDR2 is YFSETQ. The CDR3 DNA follows: TGCGCCAGCAGCCGGGGACGACAGGGGGCTTCAGAGACCCAGTACTTC. Protein sequence: CASSRGRQGASETQYF.

This rearrangement joins TRBV7-9 to TRBJ2-1, with a tentative D call TRBD1 (5 bases). CDR1 and CDR2 from the germline V gene are SEHNR and FQNEAQ (reference sequence). This CDR3 comprises 15 residues. The V gene lost 4 bases and the J gene lost 3 bases, with 13 bases spanning the gap. For the CDR3, the DNA is TGTGCCAGCAGCTCCCGACCCCAGGGCTACAATGAGCAGTTCTTC. Its translation: CASSSRPQGYNEQFF.

The chain carries TRBV6-6 and TRBJ2-1; D is uncertain. V lost 1 base and J lost 10, with 17 bases in between. The CDR3 contains 15 residues. Germline CDR1 and CDR2: MNHNY and SVGAGI (reference sequence). The CDR3 DNA is TGTGCCAGCAGTTACTTGTCTAACCCTGGAGTGGAGCAGTTCTTC. This codes for CASSYLSNPGVEQFF.

The rearrangement links TRBV7-8 to TRBJ2-2, with D possibly being TRBD1 or TRBD2 (5 bases each). From germline, CDR1 is SGHVS and CDR2 FQNEAQ. V was pared by 4 bases and J by 1 base, with 7 bases between. There are 14 residues in the CDR3. The CDR3 region is CASSWGKNTGELFF. Written as DNA, the CDR3 is TGTGCCAGCAGCTGGGGGAAGAACACCGGGGAGCTGTTTTTT. The full variable domain, rest sourced from reference TRBV7-8 and TRBJ2-2, is GAGVSQSPRYKVAKRGQDVALRCDPISGHVSLFWYQQALGQGPEFLTYFQNEAQLDKSGLPSDRFFAERPEGSVSTLKIQRTQQEDSAVYLCASSWGKNTGELFFGEGSRLTVL.

This clone was detected once. The V gene is TRBV7-3, the J gene TRBJ2-3; D is uncertain. Germline CDR1 SGHTA, CDR2 FQGTGA. V was clipped by 0 bases and J by 2 bases, with 3 bases between them. CDR3 length equals 13 residues. The CDR3 DNA reads TGTGCCAGCAGCTTAACGCCCACAGATACGCAGTATTTT. Translated, it gives CASSLTPTDTQYF.

The V gene is TRBV4-1, the J gene TRBJ2-7; D not certain. Germline loops: CDR1 MGHRA, CDR2 YSYEKL. Trimming removed 1 base at V and 5 bases at J, with 9 bases between. CDR3 length: 13 amino acids. The CDR3 region has the DNA TGCGCCAGCAGCCAAGGTTGGACCGACGAGCAGTACTTC. Its translation: CASSQGWTDEQYF.

This clone was counted a few times. The V gene is TRBV29-1, the J gene TRBJ2-1; perhaps TRBD2 as D (6 bases). V gave up 4 bases and J gave up 14 bases, with 18 bases separating them. Germline CDR1 and CDR2: SQVTM and ANQGSEA. The CDR3 runs to 12 residues. Here the CDR3 reads CSVGTSRDWKFF. In nucleotides, the CDR3 is TGCAGCGTTGGGACCTCCCGGGACTGGAAGTTCTTC.